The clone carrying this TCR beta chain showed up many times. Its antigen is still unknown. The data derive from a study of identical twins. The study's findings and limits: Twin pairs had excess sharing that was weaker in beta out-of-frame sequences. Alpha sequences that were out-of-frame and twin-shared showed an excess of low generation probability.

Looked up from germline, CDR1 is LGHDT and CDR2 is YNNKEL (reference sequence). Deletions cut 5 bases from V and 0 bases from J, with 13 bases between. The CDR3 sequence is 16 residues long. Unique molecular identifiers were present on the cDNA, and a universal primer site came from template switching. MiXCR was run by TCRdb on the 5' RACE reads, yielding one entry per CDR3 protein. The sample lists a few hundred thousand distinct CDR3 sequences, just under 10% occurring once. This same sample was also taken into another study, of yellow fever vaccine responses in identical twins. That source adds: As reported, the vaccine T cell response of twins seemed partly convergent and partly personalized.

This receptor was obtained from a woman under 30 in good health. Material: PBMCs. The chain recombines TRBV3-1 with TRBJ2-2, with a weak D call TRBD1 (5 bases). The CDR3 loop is CASSRTGSANTGELFF. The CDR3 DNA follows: TGTGCCAGCAGCAGAACAGGTTCGGCGAACACCGGGGAGCTGTTTTTT.